The sequence of this TCR beta chain was determined in a study of blood T cells in healthy people across ages. Caucasian individuals from Russia who were healthy and aged 6 to 90 acted as donors. Per sample, no less than 5.5 micrograms of total RNA were extracted. This clonotype was recorded a few times. Its antigen is not identified. General study results and limits: Diversity estimates from one million T cells were considered underestimates.

Alongside a J-beta primer mix, a sample-barcoded 5' primer served in a second PCR lasting roughly 6 to 11 cycles. Each cDNA molecule received a tag from a template-switch adaptor that had 12 random nucleotides. Each CDR3 protein gets one entry after TCRdb re-called the 5' RACE reads with MiXCR. The sample holds about 510,000 distinct CDR3 sequences, 27% seen once. Germline CDR1 SGHRS, CDR2 YFSETQ. V dropped 0 bases and J dropped 1 base, with 12 bases sitting between them. The CDR3 has 16 residues. The same sample was also studied in work on T cells of mothers and their children.

J is TRBJ2-3 and V is TRBV5-1, with a weak D call TRBD2 (5 bases). This TCR was sampled from a boy between 2 and 10 years old in good health. Sequenced material: blood. The CDR3 DNA reads as TGCGCCAGCAGCTTGGCTCTAGCCCTGGGCACAGATACGCAGTATTTT. Amino acids: CASSLALALGTDTQYF.